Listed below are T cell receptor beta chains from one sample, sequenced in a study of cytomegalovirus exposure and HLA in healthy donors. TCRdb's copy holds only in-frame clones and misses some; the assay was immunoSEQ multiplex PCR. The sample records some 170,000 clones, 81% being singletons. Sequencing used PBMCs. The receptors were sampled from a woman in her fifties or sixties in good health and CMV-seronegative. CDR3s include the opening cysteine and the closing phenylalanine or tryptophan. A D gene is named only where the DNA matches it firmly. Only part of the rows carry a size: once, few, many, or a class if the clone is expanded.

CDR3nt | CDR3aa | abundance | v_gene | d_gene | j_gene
TGTGCCAGCAGCTTCGGTGCAGGCCCCTTGAATGGCTACACCTTC | CASSFGAGPLNGYTF | NA | TRBV7-9 | NA | TRBJ1-2
TGTGCCTGGAGCCTTGGAGGGGCAAGCACTGAAGCTTTCTTT | CAWSLGGASTEAFF | NA | TRBV30 | NA | TRBJ1-1
TGTGCCAGCAGCCCAGGACTGTCCTCTATGAACACTGAAGCTTTCTTT | CASSPGLSSMNTEAFF | NA | TRBV9 | NA | TRBJ1-1
TGTGCCAGCAGTGACACTACCTACGAGCAGTACTTC | CASSDTTYEQYF | NA | TRBV2 | NA | TRBJ2-7
TGCAGCGTTGCGACAGGTACGTCTGGGGCCAACGTCCTGACTTTC | CSVATGTSGANVLTF | once | TRBV29-1 | NA | TRBJ2-6
TGTGCCACCAGCGGGGGACAGAACTATGGCTACACCTTC | CATSGGQNYGYTF | once | TRBV15 | TRBD1 | TRBJ1-2
TGCGCCAGCAGCAGGACTAGCGGGAGTTTCGGTGAGCAGTTCTTC | CASSRTSGSFGEQFF | NA | TRBV5-1 | TRBD2 | TRBJ2-1
TGTGCCAGCAATGGGGGGGTGGGTCAGCCCCAGCATTTT | CASNGGVGQPQHF | NA | TRBV2 | NA | TRBJ1-5
TGTGCCAGCAGCCAGGGACAGGGGGGCGAGCAGTACTTC | CASSQGQGGEQYF | NA | TRBV11-2 | TRBD1 | TRBJ2-7
TGCGCCAGCAGCTTGGTAGGGACTAGCGGGGTTTACGAGCAGTACTTC | CASSLVGTSGVYEQYF | once | TRBV5-1 | TRBD2 | TRBJ2-7
TGTGCCAGCAGCTCGATCTTCGGGCAGGGGGCCCGCTACGAGCAGTACTTC | CASSSIFGQGARYEQYF | NA | TRBV7-2 | TRBD1 | TRBJ2-7
TGTGCCAGCAGCTACGAAGGACAGGTGGTCTACGAGCAGTACTTC | CASSYEGQVVYEQYF | NA | TRBV4-2 | TRBD1 | TRBJ2-7
TGTGCCAGCAGCTTGTTGGAGAGCTCTGGAAACACCATATATTTT | CASSLLESSGNTIYF | NA | TRBV9 | NA | TRBJ1-3
TGTGCCAGCAGCCGGACAGGGAACCTCTATGGCTACACCTTC | CASSRTGNLYGYTF | few | TRBV5-6 | TRBD1 | TRBJ1-2
TGTGCCTGGAGTTCAGGGGGCTCTGGAAACACCATATATTTT | CAWSSGGSGNTIYF | NA | TRBV30 | TRBD1 | TRBJ1-3
TGTGCCAGCAGCTTAGCGCCGGCCGGACCGGGGTCCCAGTACTTC | CASSLAPAGPGSQYF | few | TRBV7-9 | NA | TRBJ2-5
TGTGCCAGCAGCTGGGCGGGAGCAACTAATGAAAAACTGTTTTTT | CASSWAGATNEKLFF | NA | TRBV7-2 | NA | TRBJ1-4
TGTGCCAGCAGCCAAGACCAGCGGGAGTTCGAGCAGTACTTC | CASSQDQREFEQYF | NA | TRBV4-2 | TRBD2 | TRBJ2-7
TGTGCCAGCAGCCGCGGTTTCAAAGTAAACACCATATATTTT | CASSRGFKVNTIYF | NA | TRBV14 | NA | TRBJ1-3
TGTGCCAGCAGCCGAAACCGGGACAGTGTCTATCAGCCCCAGCATTTT | CASSRNRDSVYQPQHF | NA | TRBV4-2 | TRBD1 | TRBJ1-5
TGTGCCAGCAGTTTATTTCTGGGACAGGTCCCCTACGAGCAGTACTTC | CASSLFLGQVPYEQYF | NA | TRBV27 | TRBD1 | TRBJ2-7
TGTGCCAGCAGCCCCGGGGGGGGCAAGTACAATGAGCAGTTCTTC | CASSPGGGKYNEQFF | NA | TRBV7-3 | TRBD2 | TRBJ2-1
TGTGCCTGGAGTGTGGGCAGCATCTCTGGAAACACCATATATTTT | CAWSVGSISGNTIYF | NA | TRBV30 | NA | TRBJ1-3
TGTGCCAGCTCACCTGTATCGGGGGGGCTTGGGTCGACCCAGCATTTT | CASSPVSGGLGSTQHF | NA | TRBV18 | NA | TRBJ1-5
TGTGCCAGTAGTATAGGGGCGGCAGGGCGTCAGCCCCAGCATTTT | CASSIGAAGRQPQHF | NA | TRBV19 | NA | TRBJ1-5
TGTGCCAGCAGTTTCGGACTAGCGGGGCCCTACGAGCAGTACTTC | CASSFGLAGPYEQYF | NA | TRBV27 | TRBD2 | TRBJ2-7
TGTGCCAGCAGTTCCGGATCGACAGGGCTGATCTATGGCTACACCTTC | CASSSGSTGLIYGYTF | NA | TRBV28 | TRBD1 | TRBJ1-2
TGCGCCAGCAGCCAAGGCAGCCAAGAGACCCAGTACTTC | CASSQGSQETQYF | NA | TRBV4-3 | NA | TRBJ2-5
TGTGCCAGCACCCCAGGGGGGAAGGCCCCCTACGAGCAGTACTTC | CASTPGGKAPYEQYF | NA | TRBV28 | NA | TRBJ2-7
TGTGTCAGCAGTGAGGAGGGAGGGGGTTCCTACAATGAGCAGTTCTTC | CVSSEEGGGSYNEQFF | NA | TRBV2 | NA | TRBJ2-1
TGTGCCAGCAGCTCCGGTGTCTCCTACGAGCAGTACTTC | CASSSGVSYEQYF | NA | TRBV7-9 | NA | TRBJ2-7
TGTGCCAGCAGCTTAAATCAAGCGGGAGGGCCCGGGGATACGCAGTATTTT | CASSLNQAGGPGDTQYF | NA | TRBV7-6 | TRBD2 | TRBJ2-3
TGTGCCATCAGTGAGGGGGACTACGGTCAGCCCCAGCATTTT | CAISEGDYGQPQHF | NA | TRBV10-3 | NA | TRBJ1-5
TGCGCCAGCAGCTTGGCGGGCGGGGTACCTGAAGCTTTCTTT | CASSLAGGVPEAFF | NA | TRBV5-1 | NA | TRBJ1-1
TGCGCCAGCAGCTTGGCCGGTCCCTATTTCAGCGGGGGGACAAATGAGCAGTTCTTC | CASSLAGPYFSGGTNEQFF | NA | TRBV5-1 | TRBD2 | TRBJ2-1
TGTGCCAGCACCCCGAACCCCCAGGGGTCTGGCTACACCTTC | CASTPNPQGSGYTF | NA | TRBV2 | NA | TRBJ1-2
TGTGCCAGCAGTGAACCGGGACAGGGGGCAGGGAGTGAAAAACTGTTTTTT | CASSEPGQGAGSEKLFF | few | TRBV2 | TRBD1 | TRBJ1-4
TGTGCCAGCAGCTTGAGAGGACTAGCGGGCGACACCTACAATGAGCAGTTCTTC | CASSLRGLAGDTYNEQFF | NA | TRBV7-9 | TRBD2 | TRBJ2-1
TGTGCCAGCAGCTTAGGCGGCGGGGATACTCAGCCCCAGCATTTT | CASSLGGGDTQPQHF | few | TRBV7-2 | NA | TRBJ1-5
TGTGCCAGCATACAAAAGGGCGGGGCGAGCGAGCAGTACTTC | CASIQKGGASEQYF | NA | TRBV27 | NA | TRBJ2-7
TGTGCCAGCAGCTTAGTTCAGGGCCGGAATGAGCAGTTCTTC | CASSLVQGRNEQFF | NA | TRBV7-2 | NA | TRBJ2-1
TGTGCCAGCAGCTTACTCAGGGGGAACCACGAGCAGTACTTC | CASSLLRGNHEQYF | NA | TRBV11-2 | TRBD1 | TRBJ2-7
TGTGCCAGCAGCTTAGATATTGGCAGCTACAATGAGCAGTTCTTC | CASSLDIGSYNEQFF | NA | TRBV7-2 | NA | TRBJ2-1
TGTGCCAGTAGTGCAGGCTATGGCTACACCTTC | CASSAGYGYTF | NA | TRBV19 | NA | TRBJ1-2
TGTGCCAGCAGCCAGGATGTTAGAATTGAAGCTTTCTTT | CASSQDVRIEAFF | once | TRBV5-6 | NA | TRBJ1-1
TGCAGCGTTGAACCGGCGGGAGTAGAGGAGACCCAGTACTTC | CSVEPAGVEETQYF | NA | TRBV29-1 | TRBD2 | TRBJ2-5
TGTGCCAGCAATAAAGACAGGGGCAACACCGGGGAGCTGTTTTTT | CASNKDRGNTGELFF | NA | TRBV6-6 | TRBD1 | TRBJ2-2
TGTGCCAGCAGCTTGACAGGGGGAGTCACAGATACGCAGTATTTT | CASSLTGGVTDTQYF | NA | TRBV6-5 | TRBD1 | TRBJ2-3